Below, 24 T cell receptor beta chains from the same sample are listed, as sequenced in a study of blood T cell repertoires in COVID-19. Assay used: immunoSEQ multiplex PCR; TCRdb lists only in-frame clones, some missing. This sample has about 280,000 clones, with less than 90% found just once. The sample consisted of peripheral blood. These TCRs come from a woman in her 70s with COVID-19, enrolled during active disease.

The CDR3, as DNA: TGTGCCAGCAGAAATACAGGGGGCAGGGACTACGAGCAGTACTTC. Protein sequence: CASRNTGGRDYEQYF. This chain connects TRBV6-1 to TRBJ2-7; TRBD1 matches 9 bases. Germline CDR1 reads MNHNS; CDR2 reads SASEGT. The CDR3 covers 15 residues. The trim removed 6 bases at V and 3 bases at J, leaving 9 bases unmatched.

V and J are TRBV21-1 and TRBJ1-5. TRBV21-1 is a pseudogene segment. This CDR3 region has 14 residues. CDR3 residues: CASSIQGGDQPQHF. CDR3 DNA: TGTGCCAGCAGCATCCAAGGGGGGGACCAGCCCCAGCATTTT.

This clone was observed many times. The CDR3 protein is CASSLSGTGIGEQYF. The DNA for the CDR3 is TGTGCCAGCAGTTTAAGCGGGACAGGGATTGGCGAGCAGTACTTC. The chain couples TRBV9 to TRBJ2-7; 9 nucleotides agree with TRBD1. This CDR3 region has 15 residues. Germline CDR1 SGDLS, CDR2 YYNGEE. J gave up 6 bases and V 5 bases, and 12 bases lay outside the gene matches.

This clone was counted a single time. The chain has TRBV6-2 or TRBV6-3 and TRBJ2-2, with TRBD1 matching over 7 bases. The CDR3 extends over 16 amino acids. Trimming took 2 bases from V and 5 from J; bases not matched to a gene: 8. Per germline, CDR1 MNHEY and CDR2 SVGEGT. The CDR3 region has the DNA TGTGCCAGCAGTTACATCCGGACAGGTGGGACCGGGGAGCTGTTTTTT. It is translated as CASSYIRTGGTGELFF.

The rearrangement uses TRBV15 and TRBJ2-2, with a tentative D call TRBD2 (5 bases). Between the trimmed V and J ends, which lost 11 bases and 0 bases, there was a span of 25 bases. The CDR3 sequence is 18 residues long. Germline V CDR1 and CDR2: LNHNV, YYDKDF (reference sequence). This CDR3 is CASGDGTLESANTGELFF. CDR3 in DNA: TGTGCCTCCGGGGATGGAACGTTAGAGTCCGCGAACACCGGGGAGCTGTTTTTT.

The chain combines TRBV6-2 or TRBV6-3 with TRBJ2-5, with TRBD2 matching over 7 bases. Germline V gives CDR1 MNHEY, CDR2 SVGEGT. The CDR3 extends over 14 amino acids. Losses at the gene ends were 4 bases for V and 5 bases for J; bases not matched to a gene: 7. CDR3 residues: CASSWRGFSETQYF. The DNA of the CDR3 is TGTGCCAGCAGTTGGCGGGGGTTCAGTGAGACCCAGTACTTC.

This clone has a single count. This same CDR3 is encoded by further DNA sequences in the sample. DNA for the CDR3: TGTGCCAGCAGCCAAACAGGGGAAGCTTTCTTT. Translation gives CASSQTGEAFF. The chain has TRBV3-1 (or the pseudogene TRBV3-2) and TRBJ1-1; a weak D match, TRBD1 (6 bases). Germline lookup yields CDR1 LGHDT and CDR2 YNNKEL (reference sequence). Between the trimmed V and J ends, which lost 2 bases and 8 bases, there was a span of 6 bases. The CDR3 totals 11 residues.

This chain uses TRBV7-2 with TRBJ2-3, with 8 bases lining up with TRBD2. The germline gives CDR1 SGHTA, CDR2 FQGNSA. This CDR3 is built from 14 residues. V trimming: 5 bases; J trimming: 4 bases; junction bases outside the gene matches: 5. CDR3 in amino acids: CASSPRGGADTQYF. As DNA, the CDR3 is TGTGCCAGCAGCCCTCGGGGGGGCGCAGATACGCAGTATTTT.

This chain uses TRBV7-9 with TRBJ2-7, with 9 bases fitting TRBD1. V shed 3 bases and J 6 bases; nucleotides not matched to a gene: 12. Germline V gene data show CDR1 as SEHNR and CDR2 as FQNEAQ (reference sequence). The CDR3 contains 16 residues. DNA of the CDR3: TGTGCCAGCAGCTTGACCGGGACAGGGACGATCGGCGAGCAGTACTTC. It yields the protein CASSLTGTGTIGEQYF.

V and J are TRBV19 and TRBJ1-4; D gene unclear. Between the trimmed V and J ends, which lost 5 bases and 8 bases, there was a span of 12 bases. The CDR3 runs 13 residues. In germline, CDR1 is LNHDA, CDR2 SQIVND (reference sequence). Written as DNA, the CDR3 is TGTGCCAGTAGTCAGAATCTAGAAGAAAAACTGTTTTTT. It codes for CASSQNLEEKLFF.

The CDR3 nucleotides read TGTGCCAGCAGCGTCGGGGTAGCGGGGGGCACAGATACGCAGTATTTT. The encoded protein is CASSVGVAGGTDTQYF. V is TRBV9 and J is TRBJ2-3; 9 bases match TRBD2. The V and J ends lost 2 bases and 1 base, in that order; junction bases with no gene match: 5. CDR1 is SGDLS, CDR2 YYNGEE, per germline. The CDR3 extends over 16 amino acids.

The chain combines TRBV7-2 with TRBJ1-3; D is possibly TRBD1 (6 bases). Trimming pared 10 bases from V and 1 base from J, leaving 23 bases between. The CDR3 is 17 residues long. CDR1 and CDR2 from the germline V gene are SGHTA and FQGNSA. The CDR3, as DNA: TGTGCCACCTCGCCCGCAGGTCCTCAGGGGTCTGGAAACACCATATATTTT. Amino acid sequence: CATSPAGPQGSGNTIYF.

The gene calls are TRBV7-9 and TRBJ1-4; 8 bases fit TRBD1. Per germline, CDR1 SEHNR and CDR2 FQNEAQ (reference sequence). J was trimmed by 4 bases and V by 5 bases; bases with no gene match: 15. The CDR3 totals 18 residues. CDR3 DNA: TGTGCCAGCAGCCTACGCACAGGGGGAGGTGGCGGTAATGAAAAACTGTTTTTT. This translates into CASSLRTGGGGGNEKLFF.

This chain uses TRBV9 with TRBJ2-7, with TRBD2 matching 13 bases. V lost 4 bases, J lost 0 bases, and 10 bases stayed unmatched. Germline loops: CDR1 SGDLS, CDR2 YYNGEE. This CDR3 has 18 amino acids. This CDR3 reads CASSPYGGTSGASYEQYF. CDR3 bases: TGTGCCAGCAGCCCCTACGGAGGGACTAGCGGGGCCTCCTACGAGCAGTACTTC.

The J gene is TRBJ2-7, the V gene TRBV28; TRBD1 aligns across 8 bases. Trimming took 3 bases from V and 3 from J; bases not matched to a gene: 7. CDR3 length: 15 residues. Germline V lookup: CDR1 MDHEN, CDR2 SYDVKM. This CDR3 reads CASSLSGQGIYEQYF. DNA for the CDR3: TGTGCCAGCAGTTTGTCAGGACAGGGTATCTACGAGCAGTACTTC. Using reference TRBV28 and TRBJ2-7 for the parts outside the CDR3, the full variable domain is DVKVTQSSRYLVKRTGEKVFLECVQDMDHENMFWYRQDPGLGLRLIYFSYDVKMKEKGDIPEGYSVSREKKERFSLILESASTNQTSMYLCASSLSGQGIYEQYFGPGTRLTVT.

The rearrangement joins TRBV30 to TRBJ1-6; no reliable D call. The CDR3 consists of 14 residues. Trimming stripped 0 bases from V and 9 bases from J, with 12 bases between. Per germline, CDR1 GTSNPN and CDR2 SVGIG (reference sequence). CDR3 in amino acids: CAWSVATAVSPLHF. The CDR3 coding sequence is TGTGCCTGGAGTGTGGCCACGGCGGTTTCACCCCTCCACTTT. The full variable domain, rest sourced from reference TRBV30 and TRBJ1-6, is SQTIHQWPATLVQPVGSPLSLECTVEGTSNPNLYWYRQAAGRGLQLLFYSVGIGQISSEVPQNLSASRPQDRQFILSSKKLLLSDSGFYLCAWSVATAVSPLHFGNGTRLTVT.

The rearrangement joins TRBV19 to TRBJ2-1, with 10 bases that match TRBD1. The V segment lost 1 base and the J segment 6 bases; nucleotides outside the gene matches: 3. Germline V gene data show CDR1 as LNHDA and CDR2 as SQIVND (reference sequence). CDR3 size: 15 residues. The CDR3 spells CASSIGQGAFNEQFF. Here the CDR3 DNA reads TGTGCCAGTAGTATAGGACAGGGGGCTTTCAATGAGCAGTTCTTC.

This clone was observed a single time. This sequence joins TRBV2 and TRBJ2-7; D perhaps matches TRBD1 (6 bases). The CDR3 sequence is 14 residues long. The V gene's germline CDR1 is SNHLY and CDR2 FYNNEI. Trimming took off 0 bases at V and 3 bases at J, with 9 bases between the two ends. The CDR3 nucleotides read TGTGCCAGCAGTGAAGCGCCAGGGGTCTACGAGCAGTACTTC. Amino acid sequence: CASSEAPGVYEQYF.

This clone was seen only a few times. CDR3 loop: CASSTQGATNSPLHF. CDR3 nucleotides: TGTGCCAGCAGCACTCAGGGGGCGACGAATTCACCCCTCCACTTT. The J gene is TRBJ1-6, the V gene TRBV9, with TRBD1 matching over 8 bases. Losses at the gene ends were 4 bases for V and 7 bases for J; bases not matched to a gene: 7. This CDR3 is built from 15 residues. CDR1 and CDR2 (germline): SGDLS, YYNGEE.

This clone was detected once. The chain recombines TRBV9 with TRBJ1-3; D is unresolved. Trimming shortened V by 0 bases and J by 3 bases, and 7 bases separated the two germline ends. Per the germline V gene, CDR1 is SGDLS and CDR2 is YYNGEE. There are 14 residues in the CDR3. CDR3: CASSVAGDGNTIYF. The CDR3 DNA reads as TGTGCCAGCAGCGTAGCGGGTGATGGAAACACCATATATTTT.

The rearrangement uses TRBV7-2 and TRBJ1-2; 8 bases fit TRBD1. The CDR3 covers 15 residues. Germline V CDR1 and CDR2: SGHTA, FQGNSA. Germline trimming cut 6 bases from V and 7 bases from J; bases unmatched to any gene: 13. The chain's CDR3 is CASSFAGTGAFGYTF. CDR3 DNA: TGTGCCAGCAGTTTCGCCGGGACAGGTGCCTTTGGCTACACCTTC.

The gene calls are TRBV11-2 and TRBJ2-3; 8 bases are a match to TRBD2. CDR3 length: 14 residues. Trimming took 4 bases from V and 7 from J; bases not matched to a gene: 7. Germline loops: CDR1 SGHAT, CDR2 FQNNGV. The CDR3 loop reads CASSSSGGLNTQYF. CDR3 DNA: TGTGCCAGCAGCTCCTCGGGGGGGCTGAATACGCAGTATTTT.

V and J are TRBV21-1 and TRBJ2-4; the table's D call of TRBD2 was not tested on the DNA. TRBV21-1 is assigned pseudogene status. The CDR3 covers 15 residues. This CDR3 reads CASRGGLLAKNIQYF. The CDR3 nucleotides read TGTGCCAGCAGAGGAGGACTCCTAGCCAAAAACATTCAGTACTTC.

The CDR3 sequence is CSASRQGANYGYTF. The CDR3 coding sequence is TGCAGTGCTAGTAGACAGGGAGCTAACTATGGCTACACCTTC. This chain uses TRBV20-1 with TRBJ1-2; 7 bases map to TRBD1. The CDR3 has 14 amino acids. V dropped 3 bases and J dropped 0; count of bases not matched to a gene: 4. From germline, CDR1 is DFQATT and CDR2 SNEGSKA (reference sequence).